This T cell receptor (beta chain) appears in the sequencing data of a study of chemoradiotherapy in HPV16-positive cancers. Clones were read by immunoSEQ multiplex PCR, and TCRdb kept only the in-frame ones, dropping some. The table has 1,500 to 2,000 clones, roughly 87% seen once. The CDR3 runs 13 residues. V shed 9 bases and J shed 4 bases, with 15 bases lying between them. Germline values: CDR1 LNHDA, CDR2 SQIVND (reference sequence). This clonotype originated in a human donor with HPV-associated anogenital cancer. The specimen was tumor tissue, collected from a patient who underwent chemoradiotherapy. V usage is TRBV19 and J usage is TRBJ1-2, with TRBD1 as a possible D gene (5 bases). The CDR3 protein is CASTPAGSYGYTF. The CDR3 DNA sequence: TGTGCCAGCACTCCGGCAGGGAGCTATGGCTACACCTTC.